These 24 T cell receptor beta chains were all obtained from the same sample, sequenced in a study of blood T cell repertoires in COVID-19. Assay: immunoSEQ multiplex PCR; the TCRdb copy retains only in-frame clones and omits some. The sample comprises about 160,000 clones, approximately 79% of which are singletons, and around 7% rests with the top ten. The specimen sequenced was peripheral blood. Source of these receptors: a middle-aged woman with COVID-19, enrolled during active disease.

This sequence joins TRBV7-9 and TRBJ1-1; D unresolved. Trimming pared 0 bases from V and 6 bases from J, leaving 14 bases between. This CDR3 has 15 amino acids. The germline CDR1 and CDR2 sequences are SEHNR and FQNEAQ (reference sequence). The CDR3 protein is CASSLASRADAEAFF. DNA for the CDR3: TGTGCCAGCAGCTTAGCGTCGCGGGCGGACGCTGAAGCTTTCTTT.

V usage is TRBV2 and J usage is TRBJ2-1, with D possibly being TRBD1 (5 bases). V was cut by 6 bases and J by 4 bases, with 10 bases left in between. Looked up from germline, CDR1 is SNHLY and CDR2 is FYNNEI. The CDR3 is 13 residues long. CDR3 sequence: CASSFQGYNEQFF. DNA of the CDR3: TGTGCCAGCAGCTTTCAGGGTTACAATGAGCAGTTCTTC.

This rearrangement joins TRBV12-5 to TRBJ2-3; TRBD2 matches 8 bases. Trimming took 6 bases from V and 3 from J; bases not matched to a gene: 8. This CDR3 comprises 15 residues. Germline CDR1 and CDR2: LGHNT and FRNRAP. This chain's CDR3 is CASGSYGGATDTQYF. In DNA form, the CDR3 reads TGTGCTAGTGGCTCATACGGGGGGGCAACAGATACGCAGTATTTT. Filled out from reference TRBV12-5 and TRBJ2-3, the complete variable domain reads DARVTQTPRHKVTEMGQEVTMRCQPILGHNTVFWYRQTMMQGLELLAYFRNRAPLDDSGMPKDRFSAEMPDATLATLKIQPSEPRDSAVYFCASGSYGGATDTQYFGPGTRLTVL.

This clone has more than one count but fewer than ten. The gene calls are TRBV7-9 and TRBJ2-1; D may be TRBD2 (6 bases). Germline V lookup: CDR1 SEHNR, CDR2 FQNEAQ (reference sequence). The CDR3 is 14 residues long. The V and J ends lost 0 bases and 4 bases respectively, with 7 bases between them. The CDR3 protein is CASSLARGYNEQFF. CDR3 coding DNA: TGTGCCAGCAGCTTAGCGCGGGGTTACAATGAGCAGTTCTTC.

A word on this clone: Compared with germline, one end of the junction differs, possibly owing to a read error. V is TRBV29-1 and J is TRBJ1-2; a weak D match, TRBD1 (5 bases). The germline gives CDR1 SQVTM, CDR2 ANQGSEA. CDR3 length: 14 amino acids. CDR3 coding DNA: TGCAGCGTAGAAGAGCCGGGCAGGGCCCGCGGCTACACCTTC. Translated: CSVEEPGRARGYTF.

The rearrangement uses TRBV4-2 and TRBJ2-1; D gene ambiguous. V gave up 3 bases and J gave up 9 bases, with 12 bases separating them. The V gene's germline CDR1 is LGHNA and CDR2 YNFKEQ. There are 13 residues in the CDR3. CDR3 DNA: TGTGCCAGCAGCCAGAATAGAGTCGGTGAGCAGTTCTTC. Translation: CASSQNRVGEQFF.

The chain links TRBV12-3 or TRBV12-4 to TRBJ1-3; D is unresolved. Deletions cut 7 bases from V and 4 bases from J, with 11 bases between. The CDR3 is 13 residues long. The CDR3 loop reads CASIRTAGNTIYF. The CDR3 bases are TGTGCCAGCATTCGAACAGCCGGAAACACCATATATTTT.

The J gene is TRBJ2-5, the V gene TRBV11-2; the D gene is possibly TRBD2 (6 bases). The V end was cut by 5 bases, the J end by 2 bases, with 24 bases between. CDR3 length: 18 amino acids. Germline loops: CDR1 SGHAT, CDR2 FQNNGV. The CDR3 loop is CASSPRIGVLRGQETQYF. The CDR3 coding sequence is TGTGCCAGCAGCCCTAGAATAGGTGTGCTCCGGGGGCAAGAGACCCAGTACTTC.

The chain couples TRBV7-2 to TRBJ1-2; TRBD1 matches at 10 bases. V trimming: 5 bases; J trimming: 8 bases; junction bases outside the gene matches: 5. The CDR3 length is 13 residues. Per germline, CDR1 SGHTA and CDR2 FQGNSA. The CDR3 DNA sequence: TGTGCCAGCAGCCCGGGACAGGGGAGAGGCTACACCTTC. This codes for CASSPGQGRGYTF.

The chain joins TRBV11-2 to TRBJ2-7; the D is unclear. The V gene lost 4 bases and the J gene lost 3 bases, with 4 bases spanning the gap. The CDR3 length is 11 residues. In germline, CDR1 is SGHAT, CDR2 FQNNGV. CDR3 amino acids: CASSSSYEQYF. CDR3 in DNA: TGTGCCAGCAGCTCCAGCTACGAGCAGTACTTC.

The chain joins TRBV4-1 to TRBJ1-2, with D maybe TRBD1 (6 bases). Germline loops: CDR1 MGHRA, CDR2 YSYEKL. CDR3 length: 13 residues. Trimming cost V 3 bases and J 7 bases, with 12 bases left between them. CDR3 in DNA: TGCGCCAGCAGCCAGGCTGGGGGCAGTGGCTACACCTTC. Translated, it gives CASSQAGGSGYTF.

A few counts support this clone. The chain combines TRBV2 with TRBJ2-1; D is unclear. The CDR3 is made up of 15 amino acids. Germline V lookup: CDR1 SNHLY, CDR2 FYNNEI. V lost 1 base to trimming and J lost 10 bases, with 17 bases between them. CDR3 residues: CASSEGTYNAREQFF. The CDR3 nucleotides are TGTGCCAGCAGTGAAGGTACTTACAACGCCAGGGAGCAGTTCTTC.

The chain is built from TRBV14 and TRBJ2-3; unclear D gene. The CDR3 consists of 16 residues. The V gene lost 2 bases and the J gene lost 2 bases, with 14 bases spanning the gap. Germline lookup yields CDR1 SGHDN and CDR2 FVKESK. The CDR3 DNA is TGTGCCAGCAGCCAAAGGCTATTAGCCCTCACAGATACGCAGTATTTT. The encoded protein is CASSQRLLALTDTQYF. The entire variable domain, with the rest obtained from reference TRBV14 and TRBJ2-3, is as follows: EAGVTQFPSHSVIEKGQTVTLRCDPISGHDNLYWYRRVMGKEIKFLLHFVKESKQDESGMPNNRFLAERTGGTYSTLKVQPAELEDSGVYFCASSQRLLALTDTQYFGPGTRLTVL.

V usage is TRBV9 and J usage is TRBJ2-1; D is possibly TRBD2 (5 bases). V lost 0 bases and J 5 bases, leaving 12 bases between the germline ends. This CDR3 comprises 15 residues. Per the germline V gene, CDR1 is SGDLS and CDR2 is YYNGEE. DNA for the CDR3: TGTGCCAGCAGCGTAGAAGGGAGACGAGACAATGAGCAGTTCTTC. Translating gives CASSVEGRRDNEQFF.

CDR3 residues: CAWSVPYPEYQPQHF. The CDR3 region has the DNA TGTGCCTGGAGTGTACCTTATCCAGAATATCAGCCCCAGCATTTT. The V and J genes are TRBV30 and TRBJ1-5; D uncertain. This CDR3 contains 15 residues. Germline CDR1 reads GTSNPN; CDR2 reads SVGIG (reference sequence). V was clipped by 0 bases and J by 5 bases, with 14 bases between them.

The V call is TRBV4-2, the J call TRBJ1-4; D is possibly TRBD1 (5 bases). The germline V gene has CDR1 LGHNA and CDR2 YNFKEQ. This CDR3 is 14 amino acids long. The V gene lost 1 base and the J gene lost 4 bases, with 7 bases spanning the gap. The CDR3 region has the DNA TGTGCCAGCAGCCAAGGACAGAATAATGAAAAACTGTTTTTT. It yields the protein CASSQGQNNEKLFF.

This clone was observed a handful of times. The rearrangement joins TRBV3-1 (or the pseudogene TRBV3-2) to TRBJ2-1, with 8 bases lining up with TRBD2. V lost 4 bases, J lost 6 bases, and 8 bases stayed unmatched. In germline, CDR1 is LGHDT, CDR2 YNNKEL (reference sequence). The CDR3 totals 15 residues. The CDR3 DNA follows: TGTGCCAGCAGCCTACGGGGGGGCCGGGTCAATGAGCAGTTCTTC. As protein: CASSLRGGRVNEQFF.

This chain uses TRBV9 with TRBJ2-1, with 13 bases aligning to TRBD2. The J segment lost 6 bases and the V segment lost 3 bases, leaving 3 bases of the junction unmatched. This CDR3 spans 15 amino acids. Germline CDR1 is SGDLS and CDR2 is YYNGEE. The CDR3 here is CASSARTSGSNEQFF. The CDR3 nucleotides read TGTGCCAGCAGCGCCCGGACTAGCGGGAGCAATGAGCAGTTCTTC.

The CDR3 loop reads CASSNTPAAGQPYYGYTF. The CDR3 nucleotides are TGTGCCAGCAGTAACACGCCGGCCGCGGGACAGCCCTACTATGGCTACACCTTC. This chain connects TRBV11-2 to TRBJ1-2; 7 positions match TRBD1. CDR1 and CDR2 (germline): SGHAT, FQNNGV. This CDR3 has 18 residues. V lost 6 bases and J lost 3; bases outside the gene matches: 19.

This clone has more than one count but fewer than ten. The V call is TRBV10-1, the J call TRBJ2-2, with D perhaps matching TRBD1 (6 bases). The germline V and J ends were trimmed by 2 bases and 9 bases, with 13 bases remaining between them. This CDR3 is 14 amino acids long. Germline V lookup: CDR1 WNHNN, CDR2 SYGVQD (reference sequence). CDR3 bases: TGCGCCAGCAGTGAGGGGGGCGGAAGGAGGGAGCTGTTTTTT. This translates into CASSEGGGRRELFF.

The chain links TRBV19 to TRBJ1-1; D ambiguous. The ends were cut back, 6 bases at V and 5 bases at J, with 10 bases in the middle. Germline values: CDR1 LNHDA, CDR2 SQIVND (reference sequence). This CDR3 region has 12 residues. In DNA, the CDR3 is TGTGCCAGTAGCTTCACCGGGACTGAAGCTTTCTTT. It codes for CASSFTGTEAFF.

The chain links TRBV13 to TRBJ1-3; 8 bases match TRBD1. The CDR3 covers 17 residues. Germline V gene sequence: CDR1 PRHDT, CDR2 FYEKMQ (reference sequence). Trimming at V came to 1 base and at J to 0 bases, leaving 5 bases not matched to a gene. The CDR3 region is CASSLVGTGFSGNTIYF. CDR3 bases: TGTGCCAGCAGCTTAGTGGGGACAGGCTTCTCTGGAAACACCATATATTTT.

This clone was recorded a few times. This chain's CDR3 is CASSFGPSAYEQYF. CDR3 nucleotides: TGTGCCAGCAGCTTCGGGCCTAGCGCCTACGAGCAGTACTTC. This chain uses TRBV13 with TRBJ2-7, with D possibly matching TRBD2 (6 bases). Germline loops: CDR1 PRHDT, CDR2 FYEKMQ (reference sequence). This CDR3 comprises 14 residues. With 3 bases removed from V and 2 bases from J, the gap between germline ends came to 11 bases.

The V call is TRBV5-1, the J call TRBJ2-5; no firm D call. The CDR3 is 13 amino acids. Per germline, CDR1 SGHRS and CDR2 YFSETQ. Trimming removed 0 bases at V and 3 bases at J, with 6 bases between. CDR3 sequence (DNA): TGCGCCAGCAGCTTGGGGCAGAAAGAGACCCAGTACTTC. Protein product: CASSLGQKETQYF. The full variable domain, its missing parts supplied by reference TRBV5-1 and TRBJ2-5, is KAGVTQTPRYLIKTRGQQVTLSCSPISGHRSVSWYQQTPGQGLQFLFEYFSETQRNKGNFPGRFSGRQFSNSRSEMNVSTLELGDSALYLCASSLGQKETQYFGPGTRLLVL.